These T cell receptor beta chains were read from a single sample in a study of T cells in localized non-small cell lung cancer. The assay was immunoSEQ multiplex PCR, and TCRdb's table has in-frame clones only and misses some. The data show roughly 16,000 clones, 65% to 85% seen once. The sequencing used peripheral blood, collected before any cancer treatment. The receptors derive from a male donor aged 60 or older with stage III lung adenocarcinoma. The CDR3 runs from the conserved cysteine through the conserved F or W. Each record gives: V gene, J gene, D gene, clone size, CDR3 DNA, CDR3 protein. A D gene is named only where the DNA matches it firmly. Clone sizes are given selectively: once, few, many, or a class where the clone is expanded.

v_gene: TRBV5-1; j_gene: TRBJ2-3; d_gene: .; abundance: .; CDR3nt: TGCGCCAGCAGCTTTCTACAGCCCACAGATACGCAGTATTTT; CDR3aa: CASSFLQPTDTQYF
v_gene: TRBV5-1; j_gene: TRBJ1-2; d_gene: .; abundance: .; CDR3nt: TGCGCCAGTGGTGCACCGGGACTTCCCAGGGAGAACTATGGCTACACCTTC; CDR3aa: CASGAPGLPRENYGYTF
v_gene: TRBV9; j_gene: TRBJ1-2; d_gene: .; abundance: .; CDR3nt: TGTGCCAGCAGCGCGGGGATGCCAGTCTATGGCTACACCTTC; CDR3aa: CASSAGMPVYGYTF
v_gene: TRBV30; j_gene: TRBJ2-1; d_gene: TRBD2; abundance: .; CDR3nt: TGTGCCTGGAGGAGGCTAGCGGGGGGGAGCTCCTACAATGAGCAGTTCTTC; CDR3aa: CAWRRLAGGSSYNEQFF
v_gene: TRBV29-1; j_gene: TRBJ2-5; d_gene: .; abundance: .; CDR3nt: TGCAGCGTTGATATGACACCCTACCAAGAGACCCAGTACTTC; CDR3aa: CSVDMTPYQETQYF
v_gene: TRBV14; j_gene: TRBJ2-5; d_gene: .; abundance: once; CDR3nt: TGTGCCAGCAGCCAAAACAGCCAAGAGACCCAGTACTTC; CDR3aa: CASSQNSQETQYF
v_gene: TRBV7-9; j_gene: TRBJ2-2; d_gene: .; abundance: .; CDR3nt: TGTGCCAGCAGCTTAGACGGGGCCCCGAACACCGGGGAGCTGTTTTTT; CDR3aa: CASSLDGAPNTGELFF
v_gene: TRBV6-1; j_gene: TRBJ1-2; d_gene: .; abundance: .; CDR3nt: TGTGCCAGCATCATGACAGCCAACTATGGCTACACCTTC; CDR3aa: CASIMTANYGYTF
v_gene: TRBV2; j_gene: TRBJ1-2; d_gene: .; abundance: .; CDR3nt: TGTGCCAGCAGTGGGGGCAGCTATGGCTACACCTTC; CDR3aa: CASSGGSYGYTF
v_gene: TRBV6-6; j_gene: TRBJ2-1; d_gene: .; abundance: .; CDR3nt: TGTGCCAGCAGTTACTCGGGGCCCTACAATGAGCAGTTCTTC; CDR3aa: CASSYSGPYNEQFF
v_gene: TRBV5-5; j_gene: TRBJ1-1; d_gene: .; abundance: few; CDR3nt: TGTGCCAGCAGCTTGCTCCGGAACACTGAAGCTTTCTTT; CDR3aa: CASSLLRNTEAFF
v_gene: TRBV18; j_gene: TRBJ1-4; d_gene: TRBD1; abundance: .; CDR3nt: TGTGCCAGCTCACCCGACAGGGCTGGTGAAAAACTGTTTTTT; CDR3aa: CASSPDRAGEKLFF